This TCR beta chain comes out of a study of T cells in Graves' hyperthyroidism and ophthalmopathy (dated by TCRdb to about 2019). For the study in its entirety: Peripheral blood samples were taken at initial diagnosis, before any treatment was given. After blood sampling, hyperthyroidism patients were treated with methimazole at a starting dose of 30 mg daily, and ophthalmopathy patients were treated with high-dose intravenous methylprednisolone. The approximately 90 discovery patients were divided at random into training and test sets in a 7:3 ratio. According to the paper, TCR Vbeta CDR3 sequencing was carried out on some 140 peripheral blood samples, which came from 40 to 45 ophthalmopathy, around 75 hyperthyroidism and some 17 progressor patients. TCR V-J signatures able to tell the groups apart were searched for in a discovery cohort of approximately 95 patients, of whom around 43 had Graves' ophthalmopathy and roughly 58 had stable Graves' hyperthyroidism. Prospective prediction of ophthalmopathy was tested in an independent validation cohort consisting of some 18 hyperthyroidism patients and more than 15 patients who later progressed to ophthalmopathy. In addition, the study compared T-cell repertoires in thyroid tissue and in blood from roughly six Graves' hyperthyroidism patients.

In regard to this clonotype: Its antigen is unknown. No base qualities exist here, and no much larger clone lies one base off it.

Summary of the overall study and its limitations: No statistical method was used to set the sample size in advance, and investigators knew the group allocation. In cross-validation, a model built on a 13 V-J signature told ophthalmopathy apart from stable hyperthyroidism with roughly 87% sensitivity and roughly 82% specificity, and in testing the same model reached 80%/75%. In validation, progression to ophthalmopathy was predicted by the model with 70.59% sensitivity and roughly 76% specificity, a median of about 6.4 months before onset. Most expanded thyroid clonotypes (frequency above 0.001) were also detected in blood, suggesting blood repertoires may reflect thyroid immune responses.

Stable Graves' hyperthyroidism was defined as no progression to ophthalmopathy during 18 months of follow-up. Hyperthyroidism patients were newly diagnosed, with disease duration under 2 months, and aged 18 to 65 years. The study excluded patients with uncontrolled infections, other autoimmune diseases, pregnancy or lactation. Diagnoses relied on clinical symptoms, serum thyroxine and TRAb, thyroid ultrasound and orbital computed tomography. Ficoll-Paque density gradient centrifugation was used to isolate PBMCs from about 9.4 ml of fresh peripheral blood. Trizol reagent was used to extract total RNA, and RNA quality was then checked on an Agilent 2100 Bioanalyzer. The CDR3 sequence holds 15 residues, the cysteine and phenylalanine included. Only the CDR3 DNA is retained, 45 bases long and in frame from the first base. At the junction V is shortened by 4 bases and J by 5 bases; bases outside the gene matches: 9. Taken from the germline V gene, the CDR1 and CDR2 loops are WSHSY and SAAADI.

The TCR beta CDR3 regions were amplified from the RNA transcripts. The TCR CDR3 was subjected to a first round of RT-PCR using the HTBI primer set and the Qiagen OneStep RT-PCR kit. The libraries were constructed in a second round of multiplex PCR and then size-selected and purified. Paired-end sequencing of the libraries was performed with 100 bp reads on an Illumina HiSeq2000. Regarding the original processing steps: SOAPnuke was used to process the raw data, removing reads that contained adapters or uncalled bases, had a mean Phred below 15, or lacked an exact match to the constant primer or identifier. High-quality paired reads were merged with COPE v1.2.5, and unique nucleotide sequences were defined as clonotypes. Clonotypes were aligned to IMGT TRBV, TRBD and TRBJ reference segments using MiTCR v1.1. The analysis was restricted to V-J combinations with a frequency above 0.0001, which together covered 99.2% of the repertoires. The TCS score was defined as the ratio of F50 (clonal expansion) to E x V (chaos), calculated using BLOSUM62-based TCRdist between CDR3 peptides within each V-J. Welch's t-statistics and random forest reduced roughly 500 V-J features to 13, which were used in a naive Bayes classifier (R e1071). Starting from the raw public reads, TCRdb applied fastp trimming at Q25, assembled clones with MiXCR and retained in-frame beta chains. Under each unique CDR3 protein, matching rows form one entry showing the most common genes and DNA. TCRdb, not the original authors, processed these V and J calls. This sample is represented by roughly 300,000 distinct CDR3 sequences; about 18% of them were singletons. 45% to 55% of the sample is held by the ten biggest clonotypes.

The sequence was obtained from a woman between 50 and 59 years old with Graves' hyperthyroidism. The sample taken for sequencing was blood. This receptor chain uses TRBV10-2 and TRBJ2-5; TRBD1 matches 8 bases in the middle. The nucleotides are TGCGCCAGCAGTGCGAACCAGGACAGGGTTGAGACCCAGTACTTC. It translates to CASSANQDRVETQYF.